The source of this T cell receptor (beta chain) is a study of blood T cell repertoires in COVID-19. Study in general: The study drew acute and convalescent COVID-19 samples from the United States, Italy and Spain.

Original analysis: How many nucleated cells were present was estimated from reference gene primer amplification. Clones were sequenced by immunoSEQ multiplex PCR, and TCRdb holds only the in-frame ones, with some missing. D and trimming come from the DNA, and the V and J calls and clone size come from that table. The sample records 110,000 to 150,000 clones, roughly nine tenths being singletons. The CDR3 is 13 residues long. With 1 base removed from V and 1 base from J, the gap between germline ends came to 4 bases. Germline lookup yields CDR1 MNHEY and CDR2 SMNVEV (reference sequence). This TCR came from a woman in her sixties with active COVID-19. V is TRBV27 and J is TRBJ1-1; D remains ambiguous. Sequencing input: peripheral blood. CDR3: CASSLFGNTEAFF. The DNA of the CDR3 is TGTGCCAGCAGTTTATTCGGGAACACTGAAGCTTTCTTT.